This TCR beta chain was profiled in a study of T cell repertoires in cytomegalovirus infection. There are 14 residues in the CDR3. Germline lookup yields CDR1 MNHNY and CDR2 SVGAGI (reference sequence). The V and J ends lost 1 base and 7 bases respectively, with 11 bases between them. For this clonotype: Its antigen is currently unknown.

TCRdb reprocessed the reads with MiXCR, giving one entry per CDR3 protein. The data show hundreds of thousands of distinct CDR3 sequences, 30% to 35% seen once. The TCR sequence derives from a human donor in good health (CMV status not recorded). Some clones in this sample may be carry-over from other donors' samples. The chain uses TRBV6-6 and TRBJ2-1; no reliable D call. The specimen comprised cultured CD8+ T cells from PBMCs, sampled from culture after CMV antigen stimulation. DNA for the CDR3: TGTGCCAGCAGTTACTGGACCGTGGGGAATGAGCAGTTCTTC. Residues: CASSYWTVGNEQFF.